Listed below are T cell receptor beta chains from one sample, sequenced in a study of graft-versus-host responses after intestinal transplantation. These receptors have no known antigen. Data came from immunoSEQ multiplex PCR; TCRdb stores just in-frame clones and leaves some out. The table shows approximately 89,000 clones, with around 90% occurring only once. Sequenced material: unstimulated CD4+ T cells sorted from spleen or lymph node cells, taken before intestinal transplant. Receptor source: a human donor who received an intestinal transplant. Each CDR3 is given with its conserved first and last residue. A D gene is named only where the DNA matches it firmly. Clone size appears in some rows only: once, few, many, or a class for an expanded clone.

clone size: -; J gene: TRBJ1-2; V gene: TRBV6-1; D gene: TRBD1; CDR3 protein: CASSTGGAHYGYTF; CDR3 DNA: TGTGCCAGCAGTACAGGGGGCGCGCACTATGGCTACACCTTC
clone size: -; J gene: TRBJ2-3; V gene: TRBV6-6; D gene: TRBD2; CDR3 protein: CASSEREIRTDTQYF; CDR3 DNA: TGTGCCAGCAGTGAGCGGGAGATCCGCACAGATACGCAGTATTTT
clone size: -; J gene: TRBJ2-5; V gene: TRBV6-5; D gene: TRBD2; CDR3 protein: CASIKAGVRETQYF; CDR3 DNA: TGTGCCAGCATCAAAGCGGGAGTCAGGGAGACCCAGTACTTC
clone size: few; J gene: TRBJ1-3; V gene: TRBV5-4; D gene: -; CDR3 protein: CASSHSRGSRGNTIYF; CDR3 DNA: TGTGCCAGCAGCCACTCCAGGGGCTCAAGAGGAAACACCATATATTTT
clone size: -; J gene: TRBJ2-3; V gene: TRBV30; D gene: TRBD2; CDR3 protein: CAWTRLAGSTDTQYF; CDR3 DNA: TGTGCCTGGACAAGACTAGCGGGGAGCACAGATACGCAGTATTTT
clone size: -; J gene: TRBJ1-1; V gene: TRBV7-2; D gene: -; CDR3 protein: CASSLLRGAPEAFF; CDR3 DNA: TGTGCCAGCAGTTTACTCCGGGGGGCCCCTGAAGCTTTCTTT
clone size: few; J gene: TRBJ1-6; V gene: TRBV2; D gene: -; CDR3 protein: CASRGQDSYNSPLHF; CDR3 DNA: TGTGCCAGCAGGGGTCAGGATTCCTATAATTCACCCCTCCACTTT
clone size: -; J gene: TRBJ2-5; V gene: TRBV6-1; D gene: -; CDR3 protein: CASAPGILTQYF; CDR3 DNA: TGTGCCAGTGCCCCAGGGATTCTGACCCAGTACTTC
clone size: -; J gene: TRBJ1-2; V gene: TRBV18; D gene: -; CDR3 protein: CASSPSRADYYGYTF; CDR3 DNA: TGTGCCAGCTCACCCTCCAGGGCAGACTACTATGGCTACACCTTC
clone size: -; J gene: TRBJ2-7; V gene: TRBV6-5; D gene: TRBD1; CDR3 protein: CASSYSVGQGGEQYF; CDR3 DNA: TGTGCCAGCAGTTACTCGGTGGGACAGGGTGGAGAGCAGTACTTC
clone size: -; J gene: TRBJ2-3; V gene: TRBV30; D gene: -; CDR3 protein: CAGKADGITDTQYF; CDR3 DNA: TGTGCCGGGAAGGCGGACGGGATCACAGATACGCAGTATTTT
clone size: -; J gene: TRBJ2-2; V gene: TRBV7-6; D gene: -; CDR3 protein: CASSRGTGNTGELFF; CDR3 DNA: TGTGCCAGCAGCCGAGGGACTGGAAACACCGGGGAGCTGTTTTTT
clone size: -; J gene: TRBJ2-5; V gene: TRBV5-6; D gene: TRBD2; CDR3 protein: CASSLVGTRRETQYF; CDR3 DNA: TGTGCCAGCAGCTTGGTAGGGACTAGACGGGAGACCCAGTACTTC
clone size: once; J gene: TRBJ2-5; V gene: TRBV5-1; D gene: TRBD1; CDR3 protein: CASTLNQGQGARETQYF; CDR3 DNA: TGCGCCAGCACCTTGAATCAGGGGCAGGGGGCTAGAGAGACCCAGTACTTC
clone size: -; J gene: TRBJ1-2; V gene: TRBV30; D gene: -; CDR3 protein: CAWSAYNGYTF; CDR3 DNA: TGTGCCTGGAGTGCGTATAATGGCTACACCTTC
clone size: once; J gene: TRBJ2-1; V gene: TRBV30; D gene: -; CDR3 protein: CAWSALRRGSSYNEQFF; CDR3 DNA: TGTGCCTGGAGTGCCCTTCGTCGGGGGAGCTCCTACAATGAGCAGTTCTTC
clone size: -; J gene: TRBJ2-4; V gene: TRBV6-1; D gene: -; CDR3 protein: CASRYREGAGNIQYF; CDR3 DNA: TGTGCCAGCAGATACAGGGAAGGGGCGGGAAACATTCAGTACTTC
clone size: -; J gene: TRBJ1-2; V gene: TRBV21-1; D gene: -; CDR3 protein: CASSKAGTGGDGYTF; CDR3 DNA: TGTGCCAGCAGCAAAGCGGGGACGGGGGGCGATGGCTACACCTTC
clone size: -; J gene: TRBJ2-7; V gene: TRBV6-1; D gene: -; CDR3 protein: CASSIRGSYEQYF; CDR3 DNA: TGTGCCAGCAGTATTCGGGGTTCCTACGAGCAGTACTTC
clone size: -; J gene: TRBJ1-5; V gene: TRBV28; D gene: TRBD1; CDR3 protein: CASSFLTGYNQPQHF; CDR3 DNA: TGTGCCAGCAGTTTCCTGACAGGGTACAATCAGCCCCAGCATTTT
clone size: -; J gene: TRBJ2-5; V gene: TRBV7-2; D gene: -; CDR3 protein: CASSLGARLEGKTQYF; CDR3 DNA: TGTGCCAGCAGCTTAGGCGCCAGGCTAGAGGGAAAGACCCAGTACTTC
clone size: -; J gene: TRBJ2-5; V gene: TRBV5-1; D gene: TRBD2; CDR3 protein: CASSAGVQETQYF; CDR3 DNA: TGCGCCAGCAGCGCGGGGGTACAAGAGACCCAGTACTTC
clone size: -; J gene: TRBJ2-5; V gene: TRBV11-3; D gene: -; CDR3 protein: CASSPLDRETQYF; CDR3 DNA: TGTGCCAGCAGCCCCCTCGATAGAGAGACCCAGTACTTC
clone size: few; J gene: TRBJ1-3; V gene: TRBV6-5; D gene: -; CDR3 protein: CASSQDSLSGNTIYF; CDR3 DNA: TGTGCCAGCAGCCAGGACAGCCTCTCTGGAAACACCATATATTTT
clone size: -; J gene: TRBJ2-5; V gene: TRBV2; D gene: -; CDR3 protein: CASSGDGVFQETQYF; CDR3 DNA: TGTGCCAGCTCAGGGGACGGGGTATTCCAAGAGACCCAGTACTTC
clone size: -; J gene: TRBJ2-1; V gene: TRBV18; D gene: TRBD1; CDR3 protein: CASSPWDRGGDEQFF; CDR3 DNA: TGTGCCAGCTCACCATGGGACAGGGGAGGGGATGAGCAGTTCTTC
clone size: -; J gene: TRBJ2-5; V gene: TRBV30; D gene: TRBD2; CDR3 protein: CAWSPGGTSRETQYF; CDR3 DNA: TGTGCCTGGAGCCCCGGGGGGACTAGCCGAGAGACCCAGTACTTC
clone size: once; J gene: TRBJ1-6; V gene: TRBV9; D gene: -; CDR3 protein: CASSVGEGPLHF; CDR3 DNA: TGTGCCAGCAGCGTAGGAGAGGGACCCCTCCACTTT
clone size: -; J gene: TRBJ1-6; V gene: TRBV5-6; D gene: -; CDR3 protein: CASSLGGDSPLHF; CDR3 DNA: TGTGCCAGCAGCTTGGGGGGGGATTCACCCCTCCACTTT
clone size: -; J gene: TRBJ2-7; V gene: TRBV7-2; D gene: TRBD1; CDR3 protein: CASSLAGQQGYEQYF; CDR3 DNA: TGTGCCAGCAGCTTAGCGGGACAGCAAGGCTACGAGCAGTACTTC
clone size: -; J gene: TRBJ2-5; V gene: TRBV5-1; D gene: TRBD1; CDR3 protein: CASSLVPASTGTETQYF; CDR3 DNA: TGCGCCAGCAGCTTGGTCCCGGCCTCGACAGGGACGGAGACCCAGTACTTC
clone size: -; J gene: TRBJ1-1; V gene: TRBV10-1; D gene: -; CDR3 protein: CASSGVMGRGDTEAFF; CDR3 DNA: TGCGCCAGCAGTGGAGTTATGGGCAGGGGAGACACTGAAGCTTTCTTT
clone size: -; J gene: TRBJ2-2; V gene: TRBV4-2; D gene: TRBD2; CDR3 protein: CASTATLAGGRNGELFF; CDR3 DNA: TGTGCCAGCACCGCAACTTTAGCGGGGGGGAGGAACGGGGAGCTGTTTTTT
clone size: -; J gene: TRBJ1-5; V gene: TRBV6-1; D gene: -; CDR3 protein: CASSERWTANQPQHF; CDR3 DNA: TGTGCCAGCAGTGAGAGGTGGACAGCGAATCAGCCCCAGCATTTT
clone size: -; J gene: TRBJ1-1; V gene: TRBV11-2; D gene: TRBD1; CDR3 protein: CASSPGQGLNTEAFF; CDR3 DNA: TGTGCCAGCAGCCCTGGACAGGGATTGAACACTGAAGCTTTCTTT
clone size: -; J gene: TRBJ2-1; V gene: TRBV2; D gene: TRBD2; CDR3 protein: CASSEGELAGGASKFF; CDR3 DNA: TGTGCCAGCAGTGAAGGAGAACTAGCGGGGGGAGCTTCGAAGTTCTTC
clone size: once; J gene: TRBJ2-7; V gene: TRBV4-2; D gene: -; CDR3 protein: CASSQFLSGVSYEQYF; CDR3 DNA: TGTGCCAGCAGCCAATTTCTGTCAGGGGTCTCCTACGAGCAGTACTTC
clone size: -; J gene: TRBJ1-2; V gene: TRBV11-3; D gene: -; CDR3 protein: CASSLDPENYGYTF; CDR3 DNA: TGTGCCAGCAGCTTAGATCCCGAGAACTATGGCTACACCTTC
clone size: -; J gene: TRBJ1-2; V gene: TRBV18; D gene: TRBD1; CDR3 protein: CASSPIETGGSPGYGYTF; CDR3 DNA: TGTGCCAGCTCACCAATTGAGACAGGGGGCTCCCCTGGCTATGGCTACACCTTC
clone size: -; J gene: TRBJ2-1; V gene: TRBV29-1; D gene: TRBD1; CDR3 protein: CSGRQGGEQFF; CDR3 DNA: TGCAGCGGTAGACAGGGTGGTGAGCAGTTCTTC
clone size: -; J gene: TRBJ1-6; V gene: TRBV11-2; D gene: -; CDR3 protein: CASSLGRNYNSPLHF; CDR3 DNA: TGTGCCAGCAGCTTAGGCAGGAACTATAATTCACCCCTCCACTTT
clone size: once; J gene: TRBJ2-3; V gene: TRBV2; D gene: -; CDR3 protein: CAERGTSTDTQYF; CDR3 DNA: TGTGCCGAACGGGGGACTAGCACAGATACGCAGTATTTT
clone size: -; J gene: TRBJ2-3; V gene: TRBV10-3; D gene: -; CDR3 protein: CAISDWSSPDTQYF; CDR3 DNA: TGTGCCATCAGTGATTGGTCTAGCCCAGATACGCAGTATTTT